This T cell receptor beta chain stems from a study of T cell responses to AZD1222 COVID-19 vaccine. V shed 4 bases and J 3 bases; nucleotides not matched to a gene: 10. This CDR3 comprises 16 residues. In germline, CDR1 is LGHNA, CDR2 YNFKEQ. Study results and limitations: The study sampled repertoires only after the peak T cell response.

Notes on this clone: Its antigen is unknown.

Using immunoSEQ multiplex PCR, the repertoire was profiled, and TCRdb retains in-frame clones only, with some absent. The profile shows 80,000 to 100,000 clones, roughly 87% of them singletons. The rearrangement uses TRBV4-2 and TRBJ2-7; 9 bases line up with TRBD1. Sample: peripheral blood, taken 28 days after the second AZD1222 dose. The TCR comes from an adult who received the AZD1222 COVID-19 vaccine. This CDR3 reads CASSPRGQGQNYEQYF. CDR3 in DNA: TGTGCCAGCAGCCCCAGAGGACAGGGGCAAAACTACGAGCAGTACTTC.